This T cell receptor beta chain is drawn from a study of blood T cell repertoires in COVID-19. Clones were read by immunoSEQ multiplex PCR, and TCRdb kept only the in-frame ones, dropping some. The data show 200,000 to 250,000 clones, about 90% seen once. This clone has only one observation. The CDR3 is made up of 16 amino acids. V was clipped by 0 bases and J by 4 bases; unmatched bases: 9. Per the germline V gene, CDR1 is SGHDT and CDR2 is YYEEEE. Sequenced sample: PBMCs or T cells enriched from blood (not recorded which). The sequence came from a man younger than 40 who had been exposed to COVID-19. The chain joins TRBV5-6 to TRBJ1-2, with 7 bases lining up with TRBD1. DNA of the CDR3: TGTGCCAGCAGCTTGGATCCGGGACAGCGGTCCTATGGCTACACCTTC. Its protein is CASSLDPGQRSYGYTF.